Listed here are 23 T cell receptor beta chains from one sample, sequenced in a study of CD8 T cells in Susac syndrome. Random hexamers were used to reverse transcribe an amount of roughly 0.45 to 1 ug RNA. MiXCR, applied by TCRdb to the immunoSEQ multiplex PCR reads, yields one record per CDR3 protein. The sample yields tens of thousands of distinct CDR3 sequences, over 75% seen once. The specimen sequenced was CD8+ T cells from PBMCs. The receptor set was obtained from a human donor with multiple sclerosis.

The sample holds a few counts of this clonotype. This chain links TRBV24-1 with TRBJ2-5, with D perhaps matching TRBD1 (6 bases). The CDR3 loop spans 15 amino acids. V lost 4 bases, J lost 2 bases, and 13 bases lay in between. In germline, CDR1 is KGHDR, CDR2 SFDVKD. For the CDR3, the DNA is TGTGCCACCAGTGACCGGGGACATCCACAAGAGACCCAGTACTTC. It is translated as CATSDRGHPQETQYF.

This clonotype turned up a few times. This chain uses TRBV4-1 with TRBJ1-1; D remains unclear. Germline CDR1 MGHRA, CDR2 YSYEKL. The CDR3 is 15 residues long. With 3 bases removed from V and 6 bases from J, the gap between germline ends came to 17 bases. The CDR3 here is CASSHRTDQVPEAFF. CDR3 DNA: TGCGCCAGCAGCCACCGAACGGACCAGGTCCCTGAAGCTTTCTTT.

J is TRBJ1-1 and V is TRBV28; D unclear. Germline assignment: CDR1 MDHEN and CDR2 SYDVKM. This CDR3 is 13 amino acids long. Trimming cost V 5 bases and J 0 bases, with 7 bases left between them. CDR3: CASSRTLNTEAFF. In DNA, the CDR3 is TGTGCCAGCAGTCGGACCCTGAACACTGAAGCTTTCTTT.

The rearrangement uses TRBV28 and TRBJ2-5; D possibly corresponds to TRBD1 (5 bases). From germline, CDR1 is MDHEN and CDR2 SYDVKM. The CDR3 consists of 15 residues. V was shortened by 4 bases and J by 5 bases, with 17 bases between the two germline ends. The chain's CDR3 is CASSWEGDNLETQYF. The CDR3 DNA follows: TGTGCCAGCAGTTGGGAAGGGGATAATCTGGAGACCCAGTACTTC.

The chain couples TRBV6-5 to TRBJ1-6, with D possibly matching TRBD1 (5 bases). Germline V gene sequence: CDR1 MNHEY, CDR2 SVGAGI. Trimming took 3 bases from V and 5 from J, leaving 11 bases between them. This CDR3 comprises 15 residues. CDR3 region: CASSYGTANNSPLHF. The CDR3 bases are TGTGCCAGCAGTTATGGGACTGCCAATAATTCACCCCTCCACTTT.

The chain recombines TRBV11-2 with TRBJ2-2, with D possibly matching TRBD2 (6 bases). The germline V and J ends were trimmed by 3 bases and 5 bases, with 10 bases remaining between them. Looked up from germline, CDR1 is SGHAT and CDR2 is FQNNGV. The CDR3 totals 14 residues. The CDR3 sequence is CASSFPGGTGELFF. The DNA for the CDR3 is TGTGCCAGCAGCTTTCCCGGGGGAACCGGGGAGCTGTTTTTT.

The chain is built from TRBV27 and TRBJ1-2; the match to TRBD1 covers 10 bases. CDR3 length: 16 residues. From germline, CDR1 is MNHEY and CDR2 SMNVEV (reference sequence). Trimming took 5 bases from V and 4 from J; bases not matched to a gene: 10. This CDR3 is CASSPTGTGAPYGYTF. The CDR3 coding sequence is TGTGCCAGCAGTCCCACGGGGACAGGGGCCCCCTATGGCTACACCTTC.

The chain links TRBV20-1 to TRBJ2-1; a weak D match, TRBD1 (6 bases). The CDR3 is made up of 17 amino acids. Germline V lookup: CDR1 DFQATT, CDR2 SNEGSKA (reference sequence). V was trimmed by 3 bases and J by 7 bases, leaving 25 bases between them. CDR3 in amino acids: CSASDPADRRDVNEQFF. The CDR3 region has the DNA TGCAGTGCTAGCGACCCGGCTGACAGGAGAGATGTGAATGAGCAGTTCTTC.

The chain is built from TRBV19 and TRBJ1-1; D is ambiguous. From germline, CDR1 is LNHDA and CDR2 SQIVND (reference sequence). The CDR3 consists of 12 residues. Trimming removed 5 bases at V and 1 base at J, with 5 bases between. The CDR3: CASSGPNTEAFF. CDR3 sequence (DNA): TGTGCCAGTAGTGGACCGAACACTGAAGCTTTCTTT.

This clonotype was found once. CDR3 in DNA: TGTGCCAGCAGTTCCGGACAGGGGGCAGCTCAGCCCCAGCATTTT. It is translated as CASSSGQGAAQPQHF. The chain carries TRBV28 and TRBJ1-5; 11 nucleotides match TRBD1. Trimming cost V 4 bases and J 6 bases; bases outside gene matches: 5. The V gene's germline CDR1 is MDHEN and CDR2 SYDVKM. The CDR3 contains 15 residues.

The chain has TRBV19 and TRBJ2-5; 7 bases agree with TRBD1. Trimming removed 3 bases from V and 7 bases from J; junction bases left unmatched: 11. Germline CDR1 and CDR2: LNHDA and SQIVND (reference sequence). The length of the CDR3 is 15 residues. CDR3 protein: CASSIATGSLGTQYF. The CDR3 nucleotides read TGTGCCAGTAGTATTGCGACAGGGTCTTTAGGGACCCAGTACTTC. Using reference TRBV19 and TRBJ2-5 for the parts outside the CDR3, the full variable domain is DGGITQSPKYLFRKEGQNVTLSCEQNLNHDAMYWYRQDPGQGLRLIYYSQIVNDFQKGDIAEGYSVSREKKESFPLTVTSAQKNPTAFYLCASSIATGSLGTQYFGPGTRLLVL.

This clonotype was detected only a few times. The V and J genes are TRBV12-3 or TRBV12-4 and TRBJ2-5; 7 nucleotides align to TRBD1. Germline trimming cut 4 bases from V and 0 bases from J; bases unmatched to any gene: 8. The CDR3 runs 16 residues. The CDR3 loop is CASSSRQGVYQETQYF. In DNA, the CDR3 is TGTGCCAGCAGTTCGCGACAGGGTGTGTACCAAGAGACCCAGTACTTC.

This clonotype appeared once. This chain joins TRBV14 and TRBJ1-2; D ambiguous. Between the trimmed V and J ends, which lost 3 bases and 8 bases, there was a span of 13 bases. Germline V lookup: CDR1 SGHDN, CDR2 FVKESK. CDR3 length equals 13 residues. The CDR3 DNA is TGTGCCAGCAGCCAGGAACTCCGAGGGGGCTACACCTTC. Its protein is CASSQELRGGYTF.

The chain's CDR3 is CASIGRAINEQFF. The CDR3 DNA reads as TGTGCCAGTATTGGCAGGGCTATAAATGAGCAGTTCTTC. V usage is TRBV19 and J usage is TRBJ2-1, with a tentative D call TRBD1 (5 bases). CDR1 LNHDA and CDR2 SQIVND come from the germline V gene (reference sequence). Between the trimmed V and J ends, which lost 7 bases and 7 bases, there was a span of 14 bases. The CDR3 runs 13 residues.

This clonotype was observed once. The rearrangement links TRBV10-3 to TRBJ2-7; no reliable D call. Germline CDR1 and CDR2: ENHRY and SYGVKD. The CDR3 is 12 residues long. Trimming cost V 2 bases and J 3 bases, with 5 bases left between them. For the CDR3, the DNA is TGTGCCATCAGTGAGCTCGACTACGAGCAGTACTTC. Its translation is CAISELDYEQYF.

This chain links TRBV19 with TRBJ2-1; D tentatively reads TRBD1 or TRBD2 (6 bases each). This CDR3 has 15 amino acids. Germline CDR1 is LNHDA and CDR2 is SQIVND (reference sequence). Trimming took off 6 bases at V and 3 bases at J, with 15 bases between the two ends. CDR3 region: CASSPHGGLYNEQFF. The CDR3 coding sequence is TGTGCCAGTAGCCCCCACGGGGGCCTCTACAATGAGCAGTTCTTC.

The chain links TRBV7-9 to TRBJ2-2, with D unclear. The V gene lost 1 base and the J gene lost 5 bases, with 11 bases spanning the gap. Germline V gene data show CDR1 as SEHNR and CDR2 as FQNEAQ (reference sequence). The CDR3 sequence is 15 residues long. The DNA of the CDR3 is TGTGCCAGCAGCTTAGTAGGGTCGTGGACCGGGGAGCTGTTTTTT. Protein: CASSLVGSWTGELFF. The whole variable domain, remainder taken from reference TRBV7-9 and TRBJ2-2, is DTGVSQNPRHKITKRGQNVTFRCDPISEHNRLYWYRQTLGQGPEFLTYFQNEAQLEKSRLLSDRFSAERPKGSFSTLEIQRTEQGDSAMYLCASSLVGSWTGELFFGEGSRLTVL.

The chain recombines TRBV12-3 or TRBV12-4 with TRBJ2-5; 8 bases map to TRBD1. V gave up 0 bases and J gave up 5 bases; unmatched junction bases: 5. This CDR3 region has 15 residues. The CDR3 DNA reads as TGTGCCAGCAGTTTAGCTCCGGGACAGGAGGAGACCCAGTACTTC. It specifies CASSLAPGQEETQYF.

This chain links TRBV11-2 with TRBJ1-6; no reliable D call. Trimming pared 5 bases from V and 7 bases from J, leaving 15 bases between. CDR1 is SGHAT, CDR2 FQNNGV, per germline. The CDR3 covers 15 residues. The CDR3 DNA reads TGTGCCAGCAGCCCGAGAGGGCGAGGGAATTCACCCCTCCACTTT. It yields the protein CASSPRGRGNSPLHF.

The CDR3 sequence is CATPTGMAKETQYF. The CDR3 DNA reads as TGTGCCACTCCTACAGGGATGGCTAAGGAGACCCAGTACTTC. V gene TRBV19 combines with J gene TRBJ2-5; possible D gene TRBD1, 6 bases. CDR1 LNHDA and CDR2 SQIVND come from the germline V gene (reference sequence). Trimming stripped 10 bases from V and 5 bases from J, with 20 bases between. This CDR3 has 14 amino acids.

The rearrangement links TRBV12-3 or TRBV12-4 to TRBJ2-5, with 7 positions matching TRBD1. The CDR3 is 16 amino acids. After removal of 5 bases from V and 2 bases from J, the junction contained 11 bases not matched to a gene. The CDR3 region is CASSPRTGDVQETQYF. In DNA, the CDR3 is TGTGCCAGCAGTCCCCGGACAGGAGACGTGCAAGAGACCCAGTACTTC.

The chain recombines TRBV30 with TRBJ2-7, with D tentatively TRBD2 (6 bases). Germline V gives CDR1 GTSNPN, CDR2 SVGIG (reference sequence). CDR3 length: 12 residues. The V end lost 3 bases, the J end lost 6 bases, and 12 bases lay between the germline ends. CDR3 sequence (DNA): TGTGCCTGGAGGGGGACTCCCGGCGAGCAGTACTTC. It is translated as CAWRGTPGEQYF.

The chain combines TRBV2 with TRBJ2-6; D call uncertain. Per the germline V gene, CDR1 is SNHLY and CDR2 is FYNNEI. The CDR3 runs to 15 residues. V lost 11 bases and J 0 bases, leaving 14 bases between the germline ends. CDR3 coding DNA: TGTGCCTGCCTCGGGCCCAGCTCTGGGGCCAACGTCCTGACTTTC. Amino acid sequence: CACLGPSSGANVLTF.